These T cell receptor beta chains were read from a single sample in a study of shared clonotypes between healthy human individuals. Generated by immunoSEQ multiplex PCR, the TCRdb table keeps only in-frame clones and is missing some. The table has about 1 million clones, 70% to 80% seen once. Input material: memory CD4+ T cells sorted from blood. All receptors come from a man aged 18 to 30 in good health. CDR3s include the opening cysteine and the closing phenylalanine or tryptophan. A D gene is named only where the DNA matches it firmly. Where a row states a size, it is once, few, many or the class of an expanded clone; other rows omit it.

CDR3 DNA	CDR3 protein	clone size	D gene	V gene	J gene
TGTGCCACCTACCCCGGGACGCGGTCCGATTCACCCCTCCACTTT	CATYPGTRSDSPLHF	-	-	TRBV28	TRBJ1-6
TGCGCCAGCAGCCCGGGACAGGGTGGGTACACTGAAGCTTTCTTT	CASSPGQGGYTEAFF	-	TRBD1	TRBV4-3	TRBJ1-1
TGTGCCAGCACCCCAGGGGGTGCAAGCTCCTACGAGCAGTACTTC	CASTPGGASSYEQYF	few	TRBD1	TRBV28	TRBJ2-7
TGTGCCTGGAGGGTTGGACGAGGCTACGAGCAGTACTTC	CAWRVGRGYEQYF	-	-	TRBV30	TRBJ2-7
TGTGCCAGCAGCCCCGGGGGTGGAGAGACCCAGTACTTC	CASSPGGGETQYF	-	-	TRBV11-3	TRBJ2-5
TGTGCCAGCAGTTCCCCTGGCTTCGGGGGAGCTCGGCAGCCCCAGCATTTT	CASSSPGFGGARQPQHF	-	-	TRBV28	TRBJ1-5
TGTGCCAGCAACCCCAGGGCCGACAGGTCCTACGAGCAGTACTTC	CASNPRADRSYEQYF	-	-	TRBV7-2	TRBJ2-7
TGTGCCAGCAGTAAAGGGGGGTTGTCCTACAATGAGCAGTTCTTC	CASSKGGLSYNEQFF	-	-	TRBV9	TRBJ2-1
TGTGCCATCAGTGAGGGGGACCCTTATAGCAATCAGCCCCAGCATTTT	CAISEGDPYSNQPQHF	-	-	TRBV10-3	TRBJ1-5
TGTGCCAGCAGCTCAGGGCTCCTCTGGGAGCAGTACTTC	CASSSGLLWEQYF	-	-	TRBV7-9	TRBJ2-7
TGTGCCAGCAGCTTATTCCAGAACACCGGGGAGCTGTTTTTT	CASSLFQNTGELFF	-	-	TRBV11-3	TRBJ2-2
TGTGCCAGCGCCCCAGGGGGCAGGTCCTACGAGCAGTACTTC	CASAPGGRSYEQYF	few	TRBD1	TRBV28	TRBJ2-7
TGTGCCAGCAGCTTAGGGACTCTCTCTGGGGCCAACGTCCTGACTTTC	CASSLGTLSGANVLTF	-	-	TRBV11-2	TRBJ2-6
TGTGCCAGCAGTGAAGGGCGGAGCTCCTACAATGAGCAGTTCTTC	CASSEGRSSYNEQFF	-	-	TRBV2	TRBJ2-1
TGTGCCAGCAGCTTCACGGGTAACTGGGCAGAGACCCAGTACTTC	CASSFTGNWAETQYF	-	-	TRBV9	TRBJ2-5
TGTGCCAGTAAGGAGACGGGGTACACCGGGGAGCTGTTTTTT	CASKETGYTGELFF	-	-	TRBV19	TRBJ2-2
TGTGCCAGCAGCCGGACACTGGACTATGGCTACACCTTC	CASSRTLDYGYTF	-	-	TRBV5-4	TRBJ1-2
TGTGCCAGCAGTGGCGGACACGAAGCTAACTATGGCTACACCTTC	CASSGGHEANYGYTF	few	-	TRBV6-1	TRBJ1-2
TGTGCCAGCAGCTTAATCCGGGCGACCAAAAACATTCAGTACTTC	CASSLIRATKNIQYF	-	-	TRBV5-6	TRBJ2-4
TGTGCCAGCAGTTTTTTGTACACTGAAGCTTTCTTT	CASSFLYTEAFF	-	-	TRBV28	TRBJ1-1
TGTGCCAGCACCCCCGACGGGGGCCGTGAAAAACTGTTTTTT	CASTPDGGREKLFF	once	-	TRBV28	TRBJ1-4
TGTGCCAGCAGCCGCACAGATACGCAGTATTTT	CASSRTDTQYF	few	-	TRBV7-9	TRBJ2-3
TGTGCCATCAGTGAGTCGGGGGCCCGAGGAGATACGCAGTATTTT	CAISESGARGDTQYF	few	-	TRBV10-3	TRBJ2-3
TGTGCCAGCAGTTTCCCTGGACAGGGCTCGGAGGAGCAGTACTTC	CASSFPGQGSEEQYF	-	TRBD1	TRBV27	TRBJ2-7
TGCGCCAGCAGACGAGGGACAGGTGAGGGCTACACCTTC	CASRRGTGEGYTF	-	TRBD1	TRBV5-1	TRBJ1-2
TGTGCCATCAGTGCGGCATACCACCCCCAAGAGACCCAGTACTTC	CAISAAYHPQETQYF	-	-	TRBV10-3	TRBJ2-5
TGTGCCAGCAGTGTAGGGACAGGGACAGATACGCAGTATTTT	CASSVGTGTDTQYF	-	TRBD1	TRBV9	TRBJ2-3
TGTGCCAGCAGTGGTAGGGGTGATGGCTACACCTTC	CASSGRGDGYTF	-	-	TRBV28	TRBJ1-2
TGTGCCAGCAGTCCCGGGGGGGTGGCCAACGAGCAGTACTTC	CASSPGGVANEQYF	-	TRBD2	TRBV6-5	TRBJ2-7
TGCGCCAGCAGCCAAGACATCACTAGCGGCTACAATGAGCAGTTCTTC	CASSQDITSGYNEQFF	few	TRBD2	TRBV4-1	TRBJ2-1
TGCGCCAGCAGCTTAGGTGGAGGCACAGATACGCAGTATTTT	CASSLGGGTDTQYF	-	-	TRBV5-1	TRBJ2-3
TGCGCCAGCAGCCCTATGGGTTTAGCGGGAGTGGGAGAGACCCAGTACTTC	CASSPMGLAGVGETQYF	-	TRBD2	TRBV4-1	TRBJ2-5
TGTGCCAGCAGCTTATGGACCCCTCGGAAAACGGCGCACTCCTACGAGCAGTACTTC	CASSLWTPRKTAHSYEQYF	-	-	TRBV7-8	TRBJ2-7
TGCGCCAGCAGCCAGACTAGCGGCTCTGGGGCCAACGTCCTGACTTTC	CASSQTSGSGANVLTF	-	TRBD2	TRBV4-3	TRBJ2-6
TGTGCCAGCAGCGGAGGGATAAGCTCCTACAATGAGCAGTTCTTC	CASSGGISSYNEQFF	-	-	TRBV7-2	TRBJ2-1
TGTGCTAGCAGCTTAGAAGGGAGTGGGGAGACCCAGTACTTC	CASSLEGSGETQYF	-	-	TRBV7-7	TRBJ2-5
TGTGCCAGCACCACACTGACGGGCTATGGCTACACCTTC	CASTTLTGYGYTF	-	-	TRBV25-1	TRBJ1-2
TGTGCCAGTAGTATAGATAACAGCCTAAATCAGCCCCAGCATTTT	CASSIDNSLNQPQHF	-	-	TRBV19	TRBJ1-5
TGTGCCAGCAGCTCCACAACTAGCGGGAGTCCTAACACCGGGGAGCTGTTTTTT	CASSSTTSGSPNTGELFF	once	TRBD2	TRBV7-2	TRBJ2-2
TGCGCCAGCAGCTTGCAGGGGATGAACACTGAAGCTTTCTTT	CASSLQGMNTEAFF	few	-	TRBV5-1	TRBJ1-1
TGCGCCAGCAGCCTGACACTATCCACAGATACGCAGTATTTT	CASSLTLSTDTQYF	-	-	TRBV5-1	TRBJ2-3
TGTGCCAGCAGCGTAGTTCCGGAATCTCCCTATGGCTACACCTTC	CASSVVPESPYGYTF	few	-	TRBV9	TRBJ1-2
TGTGCCTGGAGTCCTGTCCCCTCAGGGCAGCCCCAGCATTTT	CAWSPVPSGQPQHF	-	-	TRBV30	TRBJ1-5
TGTGCCAGCAGCCGCCGGGAGGACACTGAAGCTTTCTTT	CASSRREDTEAFF	many	-	TRBV11-3	TRBJ1-1
TGTGCCAGCAGTCAGCAGACAGGAACCCCTCTAGAGCAGTACTTC	CASSQQTGTPLEQYF	-	-	TRBV6-5	TRBJ2-7
TGTGCCAGTAGTGAGCAGACCAACACTGAAGCTTTCTTT	CASSEQTNTEAFF	-	-	TRBV19	TRBJ1-1
TGTGCCAGCAGCTCAGGGACTAGCGGAACAGATACGCAGTATTTT	CASSSGTSGTDTQYF	-	TRBD2	TRBV28	TRBJ2-3
TGTGCCAGTAACAATCGGGGCAGGGGCAAAGGCAATCAGCCCCAGCATTTT	CASNNRGRGKGNQPQHF	-	-	TRBV19	TRBJ1-5
TGTGCCTGGAGTCCTGGACTAGGCCAAAACATTCAGTACTTC	CAWSPGLGQNIQYF	-	TRBD2	TRBV30	TRBJ2-4